This passage covers 24 T cell receptor beta chains from one sample sequenced in a study of cytomegalovirus exposure and HLA in healthy donors. Primers: 60 Vbeta forward and 13 Jbeta reverse. Clones were read by immunoSEQ multiplex PCR, and TCRdb kept only the in-frame ones, dropping some. The repertoire includes 50,000 to 70,000 clones, approximately 80% of them detected once, and about 1.6% sits in the top ten. Material: PBMCs. These receptors originate from a human donor in good health.

The chain employs TRBV7-2 and TRBJ1-1, with 8 bases fitting TRBD1. The CDR3 contains 16 residues. Germline assignment: CDR1 SGHTA and CDR2 FQGNSA. V was clipped by 2 bases and J by 5 bases; unmatched bases: 10. In DNA form, the CDR3 reads TGTGCCAGCAGCTTACGGACAGGGACAGAGTTGACTGAAGCTTTCTTT. This codes for CASSLRTGTELTEAFF.

This rearrangement joins TRBV5-1 to TRBJ1-6, with D possibly being TRBD1 (6 bases). The V end lost 0 bases, the J end lost 8 bases, and 12 bases lay between the germline ends. CDR3 length: 15 amino acids. CDR1 is SGHRS and CDR2 is YFSETQ in the germline V gene. CDR3 sequence (DNA): TGCGCCAGCAGCTTGGCAGGGGCCGGGTATTCACCCCTCCACTTT. Translated: CASSLAGAGYSPLHF.

This clone showed up just once. This chain links TRBV2 with TRBJ2-2; 9 bases match TRBD2. The CDR3 is 15 amino acids. Germline loops: CDR1 SNHLY, CDR2 FYNNEI. V shed 4 bases and J 4 bases; nucleotides not matched to a gene: 4. The CDR3 reads CASSGGGGFTGELFF. In DNA, the CDR3 is TGTGCCAGCAGTGGCGGGGGGGGATTCACCGGGGAGCTGTTTTTT.

In this sample, this clone turned up once. The J gene is TRBJ1-5, the V gene TRBV6-5, with D uncertain. The CDR3 has 14 amino acids. Germline CDR1 reads MNHEY; CDR2 reads SVGAGI. V lost 5 bases and J lost 0, with 8 bases in between. CDR3 in DNA: TGTGCCAGCAGTCCAGATGATAGCAATCAGCCCCAGCATTTT. Protein: CASSPDDSNQPQHF.

J is TRBJ1-2 and V is TRBV6-4, with D perhaps TRBD1 (5 bases). Germline CDR1 MRHNA, CDR2 SNTAGT. The CDR3 runs 16 residues. V was clipped by 2 bases and J by 3 bases, with 16 bases between them. The CDR3 region is CASSDGVDSSYYGYTF. CDR3 DNA sequence: TGTGCCAGCAGTGACGGAGTTGACAGTAGCTACTATGGCTACACCTTC.

The CDR3 loop reads CASTPILDSPLHF. CDR3 bases: TGTGCCAGCACCCCAATTTTGGACTCCCCCCTCCACTTT. The V and J genes are TRBV5-5 and TRBJ1-6; D remains unclear. The CDR3 spans 13 residues. V gave up 6 bases and J gave up 13 bases, with 17 bases separating them. Germline-derived CDR1 and CDR2 are SGHKS and YYEKEE (reference sequence).

The chain uses TRBV11-3 and TRBJ2-1, with 10 nucleotides matching TRBD1. V lost 5 bases, J lost 6 bases, and 7 bases stayed unmatched. The germline V gene has CDR1 SGHNT and CDR2 YENEEA. The CDR3 is 15 amino acids. This CDR3 reads CASSLGTGVSNEQFF. Here the CDR3 DNA reads TGTGCCAGCAGCCTGGGGACAGGGGTTTCCAATGAGCAGTTCTTC.

This clone was seen once. This sequence joins TRBV2 and TRBJ1-3; tentatively, D is TRBD1 (6 bases). From germline, CDR1 is SNHLY and CDR2 FYNNEI. The CDR3 totals 16 residues. V was trimmed by 4 bases and J by 4 bases, leaving 17 bases between them. The chain's CDR3 is CASSVLPQGMGNTIYF. The CDR3 DNA sequence: TGTGCCAGCAGTGTCCTACCACAGGGTATGGGAAACACCATATATTTT.

This rearrangement joins TRBV7-3 to TRBJ2-2, with 10 bases fitting TRBD2. This CDR3 spans 17 amino acids. Germline loops: CDR1 SGHTA, CDR2 FQGTGA. Losses at the gene ends were 2 bases for V and 6 bases for J; bases not matched to a gene: 9. The CDR3 DNA is TGTGCCAGCAGCTTAGTCGGAGCGGGAGGGGACGCCGGGGAGCTGTTTTTT. Protein sequence: CASSLVGAGGDAGELFF.

This clone was detected once. This chain's CDR3 is CATSTRGAKENGELFF. CDR3 coding DNA: TGTGCCACAAGCACGCGGGGCGCGAAGGAAAACGGGGAGCTGTTTTTT. The V and J genes are TRBV7-2 and TRBJ2-2; D is perhaps TRBD2 (6 bases). Germline V gene sequence: CDR1 SGHTA, CDR2 FQGNSA. V lost 10 bases, J lost 7 bases, and 25 bases lay in between. The CDR3 is made up of 16 amino acids.

This chain uses TRBV30 with TRBJ2-6; the D is unclear. The germline V gene has CDR1 GTSNPN and CDR2 SVGIG (reference sequence). V was cut by 3 bases and J by 0 bases, with 9 bases left in between. This CDR3 is built from 15 residues. In nucleotides, the CDR3 is TGTGCCTGGAGCGCAGTGCTCTCTGGGGCCAACGTCCTGACTTTC. Protein: CAWSAVLSGANVLTF.

This clone appeared a few times. This chain uses TRBV7-9 with TRBJ2-7; D gene unclear. Per germline, CDR1 SEHNR and CDR2 FQNEAQ (reference sequence). The V gene lost 5 bases and the J gene lost 9 bases, with 20 bases spanning the gap. The CDR3 runs 14 residues. CDR3 amino acids: CASSNPPVLVGQYF. The CDR3, as DNA: TGTGCCAGCAGCAATCCTCCGGTCTTGGTCGGGCAGTACTTC.

The gene calls are TRBV30 and TRBJ1-2; a possible D gene is TRBD1 (5 bases). V lost 5 bases and J lost 3, with 13 bases in between. The CDR3 is made up of 13 amino acids. Germline V gene data show CDR1 as GTSNPN and CDR2 as SVGIG (reference sequence). CDR3 DNA: TGTGCCTGGGCTGAACAGGCCGACTATGGCTACACCTTC. Translating it yields CAWAEQADYGYTF.

V usage is TRBV13 and J usage is TRBJ1-1; TRBD1 agrees at 12 bases. The CDR3 has 16 amino acids. CDR1 PRHDT and CDR2 FYEKMQ come from the germline V gene (reference sequence). V shed 5 bases, J shed 3 bases, and the junction held 7 bases outside the gene matches. The CDR3 DNA is TGTGCCAGCAGCCCCGGGACAGGGGGCATGTACACTGAAGCTTTCTTT. It is translated as CASSPGTGGMYTEAFF.

J is TRBJ2-3 and V is TRBV6-4; TRBD1 might be the D (5 bases). Germline values: CDR1 MRHNA, CDR2 SNTAGT. V was shortened by 6 bases and J by 0 bases, with 13 bases between the two germline ends. The CDR3 consists of 15 residues. CDR3 protein: CASSRSAGSTDTQYF. The DNA of the CDR3 is TGTGCCAGCAGCCGGTCGGCAGGGAGCACAGATACGCAGTATTTT.

The chain couples TRBV27 to TRBJ1-5; 9 nucleotides line up with TRBD1. There are 14 residues in the CDR3. The ends lost 2 bases at V and 6 bases at J; junction bases unmatched: 2. CDR1 and CDR2 from the germline V gene are MNHEY and SMNVEV (reference sequence). The CDR3 nucleotides are TGTGCCAGCAGTTTAGGGACAGGGCTTCAGCCCCAGCATTTT. It is translated as CASSLGTGLQPQHF.

This clone was detected only once. The chain has TRBV10-3 and TRBJ2-7, with 13 nucleotides matching TRBD2. J gave up 5 bases and V 9 bases, and 7 bases lay outside the gene matches. This CDR3 region has 14 residues. Germline CDR1 ENHRY, CDR2 SYGVKD. The CDR3: CAIRTSGSLNEQYF. DNA for the CDR3: TGTGCCATTAGGACTAGCGGGAGTCTCAACGAGCAGTACTTC.

CDR3 loop: CASSQTLRRPYEQYF. In nucleotides, the CDR3 is TGCGCCAGCAGCCAAACACTAAGGCGGCCCTACGAGCAGTACTTC. This chain links TRBV4-3 with TRBJ2-7; unclear D gene. The V end lost 2 bases, the J end lost 2 bases, and 13 bases lay between the germline ends. The CDR3 length is 15 residues. The germline V gene encodes CDR1 LGHNA and CDR2 YSLEER.

The chain carries TRBV6-5 and TRBJ2-7; no firm D call. CDR3 length: 13 amino acids. V shed 0 bases and J shed 4 bases, with 7 bases lying between them. Germline V gene lookup returns CDR1 MNHEY and CDR2 SVGAGI. The CDR3 region is CASSYSKLYEQYF. CDR3 bases: TGTGCCAGCAGTTACTCGAAACTGTACGAGCAGTACTTC.

The genes are TRBV7-9 and TRBJ2-1; 11 bases match TRBD2. Germline CDR1 is SEHNR and CDR2 is FQNEAQ (reference sequence). V trimming: 11 bases; J trimming: 8 bases; junction bases outside the gene matches: 14. There are 15 residues in the CDR3. The CDR3 DNA is TGTGCCGGTAGCGGGAGGGCCGCGGGTGCCCATGAGCAGTTCTTC. The encoded protein is CAGSGRAAGAHEQFF.

The V call is TRBV7-2, the J call TRBJ2-7, with TRBD2 as a possible D gene (5 bases). The ends were cut back, 5 bases at V and 0 bases at J, with 23 bases in the middle. The CDR3 is 18 amino acids. Germline values: CDR1 SGHTA, CDR2 FQGNSA. CDR3 amino acids: CASSPYPLGEQSSYEQYF. In DNA, the CDR3 is TGTGCCAGCAGCCCATACCCCCTGGGAGAACAGAGCTCCTACGAGCAGTACTTC.

Here the CDR3 reads CASSQLAGGPASTDTQYF. CDR3 bases: TGTGCCAGCAGCCAACTAGCGGGAGGGCCAGCGAGTACAGATACGCAGTATTTT. The chain carries TRBV4-2 and TRBJ2-3; 12 bases match TRBD2. This CDR3 is 18 amino acids long. Germline V gives CDR1 LGHNA, CDR2 YNFKEQ. V shed 2 bases and J 3 bases; nucleotides not matched to a gene: 9.

Written as DNA, the CDR3 is TGTGCCAGCGCTGGGGGGTCGACCTACGAGCAGTACTTC. Translation gives CASAGGSTYEQYF. This chain joins TRBV6-6 and TRBJ2-7; D might be TRBD2 (6 bases). Per the germline V gene, CDR1 is MNHNY and CDR2 is SVGAGI (reference sequence). The CDR3 is 13 amino acids. V was clipped by 8 bases and J by 2 bases, with 13 bases between them.

This clone occurred a few times. The chain combines TRBV9 with TRBJ2-5, with 9 bases lining up with TRBD1. Losses at the gene ends were 3 bases for V and 5 bases for J; bases not matched to a gene: 2. The CDR3 is 13 residues long. Germline V gene sequence: CDR1 SGDLS, CDR2 YYNGEE. CDR3 DNA sequence: TGTGCCAGCAGCGCACAGGGGGCTGAGACCCAGTACTTC. This translates into CASSAQGAETQYF. Looking up the rest from reference TRBV9 and TRBJ2-5 gives the full variable domain: DSGVTQTPKHLITATGQRVTLRCSPRSGDLSVYWYQQSLDQGLQFLIQYYNGEERAKGNILERFSAQQFPDLHSELNLSSLELGDSALYFCASSAQGAETQYFGPGTRLLVL.